What follows are 18 T cell receptor beta chains derived from one specimen sequenced in a study of beta chain features in type 1 diabetes. The authors reverse transcribed all of the isolated RNA, so sequencing captured expressed TCRB transcripts. The method was immunoSEQ multiplex PCR; TCRdb's version includes in-frame clones alone and lacks a portion of them. The sample shows some 130,000 clones, 9% of them seen only once. Broader study findings: A moderate, significant TCRB CDR3 shortening appeared in type 1 diabetes across four CD4+ subsets.

Their antigen targets remain unknown. Material: central memory CD4+ T cells from blood. These receptors were collected from a man younger than 40 with type 1 diabetes.

This clone was found a few times. This chain joins TRBV6-6 and TRBJ2-1; D is possibly TRBD2 (5 bases). The V gene lost 6 bases and the J gene lost 12 bases, with 12 bases spanning the gap. The CDR3 has 11 residues. The germline gives CDR1 MNHNY, CDR2 SVGAGI (reference sequence). CDR3 protein: CASSPGLAQFF. The DNA for the CDR3 is TGTGCCAGCAGCCCCGGACTGGCGCAGTTCTTC.

In its sample, this clone was seen a few times. This chain connects TRBV11-2 to TRBJ2-2; D is possibly TRBD1 (6 bases). The germline gives CDR1 SGHAT, CDR2 FQNNGV. The CDR3 contains 13 residues. V lost 11 bases and J 0 bases, leaving 10 bases between the germline ends. The chain's CDR3 is CAGGRANTGELFF. The CDR3 DNA reads as TGTGCCGGGGGCAGGGCGAACACCGGGGAGCTGTTTTTT. Variable domain in full (rest from reference TRBV11-2 and TRBJ2-2): EAGVAQSPRYKIIEKRQSVAFWCNPISGHATLYWYQQILGQGPKLLIQFQNNGVVDDSQLPKDRFSAERLKGVDSTLKIQPAKLEDSAVYLCAGGRANTGELFFGEGSRLTVL.

This chain uses TRBV5-1 with TRBJ2-1, with 7 bases matching TRBD1. Per the germline V gene, CDR1 is SGHRS and CDR2 is YFSETQ. The CDR3 covers 14 residues. V gave up 7 bases and J gave up 4 bases; unmatched junction bases: 8. The CDR3 region has the DNA TGCGCCAGCCACCCGGGACAGCCATACAATGAGCAGTTCTTC. It specifies CASHPGQPYNEQFF.

The chain joins TRBV27 to TRBJ2-7; the D gene is possibly TRBD2 (5 bases). Per the germline V gene, CDR1 is MNHEY and CDR2 is SMNVEV (reference sequence). V gave up 2 bases and J gave up 4 bases, with 9 bases separating them. The CDR3 totals 13 residues. The CDR3 region is CASSLRTGYEQYF. The CDR3 DNA reads as TGTGCCAGCAGTTTACGGACGGGGTACGAGCAGTACTTC.

This clone has just a few counts. The V gene is TRBV27, the J gene TRBJ1-2, with TRBD1 matching over 7 bases. V gave up 4 bases and J gave up 7 bases; unmatched junction bases: 12. CDR3 length: 15 amino acids. Germline lookup yields CDR1 MNHEY and CDR2 SMNVEV (reference sequence). The CDR3 DNA follows: TGTGCCAGCAGTTCGGACTTTACAGGGGTGGGTGGCTACACCTTC. Protein: CASSSDFTGVGGYTF.

The chain combines TRBV5-1 with TRBJ2-3; tentatively, D is TRBD2 (6 bases). The germline V gene encodes CDR1 SGHRS and CDR2 YFSETQ. The CDR3 covers 14 residues. Deletions cut 0 bases from V and 6 bases from J, with 11 bases between. The CDR3 DNA reads as TGCGCCAGCAGCTTGGGTCCGGGAGAGGATACGCAGTATTTT. This sequence encodes CASSLGPGEDTQYF. Complete variable domain (other parts from reference TRBV5-1 and TRBJ2-3): KAGVTQTPRYLIKTRGQQVTLSCSPISGHRSVSWYQQTPGQGLQFLFEYFSETQRNKGNFPGRFSGRQFSNSRSEMNVSTLELGDSALYLCASSLGPGEDTQYFGPGTRLTVL.

This clone was seen a handful of times. V and J are TRBV7-2 and TRBJ2-5, with 9 bases that match TRBD1. Germline values: CDR1 SGHTA, CDR2 FQGNSA. J was trimmed by 5 bases and V by 1 base; bases with no gene match: 8. This CDR3 has 16 residues. The CDR3 nucleotides read TGTGCCAGCAGCTTAGAGGGACAGGGCTTTGGCGAGACCCAGTACTTC. This codes for CASSLEGQGFGETQYF.

This clone has only a few counts. The rearrangement uses TRBV9 and TRBJ1-2; D not certain. Germline V gives CDR1 SGDLS, CDR2 YYNGEE. V was clipped by 0 bases and J by 5 bases, with 14 bases between them. This CDR3 region has 15 residues. The DNA of the CDR3 is TGTGCCAGCAGCGTAGGACTGACCGCTCGGTATGGCTACACCTTC. It is translated as CASSVGLTARYGYTF. The full variable domain, in which reference TRBV9 and TRBJ1-2 provide the parts outside the CDR3, is DSGVTQTPKHLITATGQRVTLRCSPRSGDLSVYWYQQSLDQGLQFLIQYYNGEERAKGNILERFSAQQFPDLHSELNLSSLELGDSALYFCASSVGLTARYGYTFGSGTRLTVV.

The V call is TRBV7-2, the J call TRBJ2-3; D is unclear. The germline V and J ends were trimmed by 2 bases and 2 bases, with 11 bases remaining between them. The CDR3 loop spans 15 amino acids. Looked up from germline, CDR1 is SGHTA and CDR2 is FQGNSA. The CDR3 sequence: CASSLRSTPTDTQYF. The CDR3 nucleotides are TGTGCCAGCAGCTTAAGGAGTACCCCCACAGATACGCAGTATTTT.

This clone was detected a few times. The chain joins TRBV14 to TRBJ1-5; no clear D. This CDR3 is 13 amino acids long. Per germline, CDR1 SGHDN and CDR2 FVKESK. V lost 5 bases and J 4 bases, leaving 9 bases between the germline ends. CDR3: CASSFHSNQPQHF. The CDR3 DNA reads TGTGCCAGCAGCTTTCACAGTAATCAGCCCCAGCATTTT.

In its sample, this clone was seen a few times. V is TRBV19 and J is TRBJ1-2; D is perhaps TRBD1 (6 bases). From germline, CDR1 is LNHDA and CDR2 SQIVND (reference sequence). The CDR3 covers 15 residues. V was trimmed by 7 bases and J by 2 bases, leaving 17 bases between them. The CDR3 nucleotides read TGTGCCAGTAACAGCATAGCGGGGGCGAACTATGGCTACACCTTC. Translating gives CASNSIAGANYGYTF.

This clone has just a few counts. The chain links TRBV7-2 to TRBJ1-1; weak D call: TRBD1 (6 bases). V lost 5 bases to trimming and J lost 7 bases, with 14 bases between them. CDR3 size: 13 residues. Germline values: CDR1 SGHTA, CDR2 FQGNSA. DNA of the CDR3: TGTGCCAGCAGCCGCCGGACAGATGTTGAAGCTTTCTTT. Protein sequence: CASSRRTDVEAFF.

This clone was seen more than once but under ten times. The chain has TRBV18 and TRBJ2-7; 7 positions agree with TRBD1. V lost 2 bases, J lost 4 bases, and 5 bases stayed unmatched. The germline V gene encodes CDR1 KGHSH and CDR2 LQKENI. CDR3 length equals 14 residues. The CDR3 reads CASSPNGQAYEQYF. The DNA for the CDR3 is TGTGCCAGCTCACCAAACGGACAGGCATACGAGCAGTACTTC.

The V gene is TRBV7-9, the J gene TRBJ2-1; TRBD1 is a possible D gene (5 bases). The CDR3 contains 14 residues. The V and J ends lost 3 bases and 6 bases respectively, with 12 bases between them. The germline V gene has CDR1 SEHNR and CDR2 FQNEAQ (reference sequence). The CDR3 nucleotides are TGTGCCAGCAGCTTGGGCTGGGGCCCCAATGAGCAGTTCTTC. Translated: CASSLGWGPNEQFF.

The chain couples TRBV2 to TRBJ1-1; D gene uncertain. The CDR3 spans 14 residues. Germline-derived CDR1 and CDR2 are SNHLY and FYNNEI. The V end lost 7 bases, the J end lost 5 bases, and 17 bases lay between the germline ends. Here the CDR3 DNA reads TGTGCCAGCAATTACCTCTCTGGAGGTACTGAAGCTTTCTTT. Residues: CASNYLSGGTEAFF.

There are many counts of this clone. This sequence joins TRBV30 and TRBJ2-1; the D is unclear. The CDR3 extends over 11 amino acids. Germline loops: CDR1 GTSNPN, CDR2 SVGIG (reference sequence). With 4 bases removed from V and 4 bases from J, the gap between germline ends came to 5 bases. CDR3 protein: CAWMRYNEQFF. The CDR3 DNA reads as TGTGCCTGGATGAGGTACAATGAGCAGTTCTTC. The whole variable domain, filled in from reference TRBV30 and TRBJ2-1, reads SQTIHQWPATLVQPVGSPLSLECTVEGTSNPNLYWYRQAAGRGLQLLFYSVGIGQISSEVPQNLSASRPQDRQFILSSKKLLLSDSGFYLCAWMRYNEQFFGPGTRLTVL.

This clone was seen once. The chain carries TRBV2 and TRBJ1-2; 9 bases agree with TRBD1. The ends lost 8 bases at V and 3 bases at J; junction bases unmatched: 4. Per the germline V gene, CDR1 is SNHLY and CDR2 is FYNNEI. The CDR3 loop spans 13 amino acids. The CDR3 nucleotides read TGTGCCAGCTCGGGACAGGGACACTATGGCTACACCTTC. Translating gives CASSGQGHYGYTF.

The V gene is TRBV28, the J gene TRBJ2-7, with D perhaps matching TRBD2 (7 bases). Germline-derived CDR1 and CDR2 are MDHEN and SYDVKM. Trimming took off 2 bases at V and 2 bases at J, with 13 bases between the two ends. The CDR3 spans 15 residues. CDR3 sequence: CASSLGGAGAYEQYF. In DNA form, the CDR3 reads TGTGCCAGCAGTTTAGGGGGGGCGGGCGCCTACGAGCAGTACTTC.